The source of this T cell receptor (beta chain) is a study of T cell responses to AZD1222 COVID-19 vaccine (dated by TCRdb to the early 2020s). The study in broad terms: Because spike-specific TCR depth and breadth did not differ between the two schedules, AZD1222 recipients who got a second dose at roughly 4 weeks were pooled with those who got a second dose at roughly 12 weeks. TCR sequencing covered more than 230 trial participants: around 210 given two doses of AZD1222 and about 26 given two doses of MenACWY control vaccine. Trial participants were enrolled into age subgroups of 18-55, 56-69 and 70-plus years, which contained 148, 28 and 57 TCR-sequenced participants, respectively.

V has 5 bases trimmed and J has 4 bases trimmed; junction bases matching no gene number 9. The CDR3 covers 15 residues, taking in both the cysteine and the phenylalanine. The CDR3 DNA has 45 bases and is translated from base 1. CDR1 and CDR2 are read off the germline V gene (reference sequence) as SGHKS and YYEKEE. The CDR3 regions of human TCRbeta chains were analyzed by immunosequencing. In the original analysis: TCRs in the repertoires were compared against a reference library of SARS-CoV-2-specific TCRs that had been generated with the MIRA antigen-specificity platform. Breadth was defined as the fraction of unique TCRs that were SARS-CoV-2-associated. Depth was defined as the fraction of total T cells that were SARS-CoV-2-associated. Using the MIRA data, every spike-specific TCR was mapped to the spike region that the TCR reacted to and assigned to either a CD4 or a CD8 class. Log10-transformed breadth and depth values were compared by one-way ANOVA with Sidak's multiple comparisons tests. What TCRdb holds here is the immuneACCESS table cut down to in-frame rearrangements. Part of the clones is not present; checked against another copy, under half of the missing clones reflect an unresolved V gene, and the others are unexplained. V, J and clone size derive from that table, while D and trimming were established from the DNA sequence. Present in this sample are more than 250,000 clones, 93% of which were seen just once. The top ten hold around 0.58% of the sample.

Notes on this clone: The antigen this receptor binds is unknown. Base qualities are missing; no much larger clone stands one base away.

The intended sense of this specimen's time point label: baseline before first vaccination. Vaccinee samples came from UK trials COV001 and COV002, including a single-blind randomized controlled phase 2/3 trial of AZD1222 (ChAdOx1 nCoV-19) in healthy adults. For TCRbeta chain sequencing, PBMC samples were collected from trial participants at day 0 and at day 28 after the second dose. Results the study describes overall, beyond this receptor: Participants were mostly white British, with more females than males. The authors suggested clonal diversity may have been underestimated. After two AZD1222 doses, both the breadth and the depth of spike-specific TCRs were significantly higher than at day 0 and than in MenACWY recipients. Because no day 14 peak-response samples were available, repertoires were characterized only after the peak T cell response. The vaccine-associated CD4 TCRs covered the entire spike protein, and the dominant responses fell in regions 160-218 and 743-854. Conclusions about previously exposed vaccinees were limited because only a handful of AZD1222 recipients were SARS-CoV-2 seropositive at baseline. In the small 56-69-year group, the increase in depth fell short of significance, most likely because of low power. Epitopes outside the regions mutated in the B.1.351 and B.1.1.7 variants were reportedly recognized by nearly half of the unique spike-specific TCRs.

The sample consisted of peripheral blood, taken on day 0 of AZD1222 vaccination. This receptor was obtained from an adult in good health. The chain was built from TRBV5-5 and TRBJ1-1; 9 nucleotides in the junction match TRBD1. The nucleotides are TGTGCCAGCAGGCGGGACAGGGTGAGAGGCACTGAAGCTTTCTTT. This is translated as CASRRDRVRGTEAFF. Extended through the reference TRBV5-5 and TRBJ1-1 proteins, this CDR3 yields the full variable domain: DAGVTQSPTHLIKTRGQQVTLRCSPISGHKSVSWYQQVLGQGPQFIFQYYEKEERGRGNFPDRFSARQFPNYSSELNVNALLLGDSALYLCASRRDRVRGTEAFFGQGTRLTVV.